This entry is about one T cell receptor (beta chain). Its antigen target is currently unknown. No base qualities exist here, and no much larger clone lies one base off it. Collaborating institutions collected whole blood in K2EDTA tubes following their own protocols. For TCRbeta analysis, collaborators shipped samples as frozen whole blood, isolated PBMCs, or DNA extracted from either of those sample types. This record belongs to a study of blood T cell repertoires in COVID-19 (TCRdb year 2020). Regarding the research as a whole: The collaborator samples originated in the United States, Italy and Spain and spanned the acute and convalescent phases of COVID-19. The prospective study material was composed of cDNA or gDNA derived from T cells, B-cell-depleted T cells, or PBMCs. The dataset comprised deeply sampled blood TCRbeta repertoires from subjects exposed to, actively infected with, or recovered from COVID-19. The repertoires were released in a freely available public database intended as a resource for research on the immune response to SARS-CoV-2. Samples were obtained from the ongoing ImmuneRACE study (first 160 participants) and from 1,000 to 1,500 subjects provided by 6 global collaborators. Sample metadata almost always included a de-identified subject ID, COVID-19 status, age in years and sex. HLA class I and class II types, where available, came from metadata supplied by the sample provider rather than from assay-based typing.

Results the study describes overall, beyond this receptor: The quantity of clinical and demographic metadata differed by source and by participant and was supplied without curation.

V loses 3 bases of germline sequence and J loses 6 bases, and the interval between the two ends is 25 bases. The CDR3 holds 18 amino acids from the cysteine to the phenylalanine. The read is trimmed to its CDR3 DNA, 54 bases read in frame from base 1. CDR1 and CDR2 are read off the germline V gene as SGDLS and YYNGEE. TCRbeta CDR3 regions were amplified from genomic DNA by means of the immunoSEQ Assay, a bias-controlled multiplex PCR. Per the original workflow: Within the assay, amplification of reference gene primers was used to estimate how many nucleated cells each sample contained. Sequence reads were collapsed and filtered to measure the absolute abundance of every unique TCRbeta CDR3 rearrangement. For each sample, productive Simpson clonality was calculated as the square root of Simpson's diversity index over productive rearrangements. In its TCRdb copy, this immuneACCESS table keeps in-frame sequences only and misses some clones. Where compared with another copy, unresolved V genes explain less than half of these, and the others have no known cause. That table is the source of V, J and clone size, and D and trimming were worked out from the DNA. The sample yields fewer than 350,000 clones; over 75% were counted once. The ten largest clones take up 9% to 9.5% of the sample.

The sequence came from a man between 18 and 35 years old with active or convalescent COVID-19. The sequenced sample was peripheral blood. This chain is built from TRBV9 and TRBJ1-3; no D gene is confidently identified. The encoded CDR3 is CASSAPIQNNLLENTIYF. The nucleotides read TGTGCCAGCAGCGCCCCTATACAGAATAACCTATTGGAAAACACCATATATTTT. When the CDR3 is completed using the reference TRBV9 and TRBJ1-3 genes on either side, the full variable domain is DSGVTQTPKHLITATGQRVTLRCSPRSGDLSVYWYQQSLDQGLQFLIQYYNGEERAKGNILERFSAQQFPDLHSELNLSSLELGDSALYFCASSAPIQNNLLENTIYFGEGSWLTVV.